This T cell receptor (beta chain) comes out of a study of cytomegalovirus exposure and HLA in healthy donors. Across the study: The roughly 130 validation repertoires used the same platform as the roughly 670 first-cohort repertoires (as reported by a later analysis). Overall study findings and caveats: Three chains tied to CMV proved CMV antigen-specific in vitro. The authors listed 164 TCR beta chains as cytomegalovirus-associated.

Generated by immunoSEQ multiplex PCR, the TCRdb table keeps only in-frame clones and is missing some. The table lists 50,000 to 65,000 clones, approximately 95% of them singletons. The CDR3 spans 14 residues. Germline V gene lookup returns CDR1 SSHAT and CDR2 FNYEAQ (reference sequence). Note on this clone: The target antigen is unknown. Relative to the germline gene, one junction end is altered; a read error may explain this. Other DNA sequences in the sample encode the same CDR3.

This chain links TRBV7-7 with TRBJ1-2; tentatively, D is TRBD1 (6 bases). Sequenced: PBMCs. The receptor was derived from a woman younger than 30 in good health and CMV-seropositive. Here the CDR3 reads CASSHLDRIYGYTF. In DNA, the CDR3 is TGTGCTAGCAGCCACTTGGACAGAATCTATGGCTACACCTTC.